These 18 T cell receptor beta chains originate from one sample sequenced in a study of Graves' ophthalmopathy and Graves' hyperthyroidism. The study amplified TCR beta CDR3 regions using RNA transcripts. An initial RT-PCR round employing HTBI primers preceded a second-round multiplex PCR. TCRdb re-analysed the multiplex PCR reads in MiXCR, keeping a single row per CDR3 protein. The repertoire consists of 200,000 to 250,000 distinct CDR3 sequences, with about 22% occurring once and the leading ten covering roughly 44%. Sequences were obtained from peripheral blood. These TCRs come from a woman aged 50 to 60 with Graves' ophthalmopathy.

In this sample, this clonotype turned up many times. The chain links TRBV12-5 to TRBJ2-2; 10 bases map to TRBD2. The CDR3 is made up of 16 amino acids. V was clipped by 6 bases and J by 3 bases; unmatched bases: 7. Per germline, CDR1 LGHNT and CDR2 FRNRAP. In DNA, the CDR3 is TGTGCTAGTGGCCGGGGACTAGCGCAATACACCGGGGAGCTGTTTTTT. It codes for CASGRGLAQYTGELFF.

This clonotype appeared many times. V is TRBV6-1 and J is TRBJ2-5, with D unresolved. Between the trimmed V and J ends, which lost 4 bases and 2 bases, there was a span of 5 bases. Per germline, CDR1 MNHNS and CDR2 SASEGT. The CDR3 runs 12 residues. This CDR3 reads CASSVGQETQYF. The CDR3 coding sequence is TGTGCCAGCAGTGTTGGACAAGAGACCCAGTACTTC.

J is TRBJ2-5 and V is TRBV24-1, with a tentative D call TRBD1 (6 bases). V was pared by 3 bases and J by 3 bases, with 13 bases between. The CDR3 runs 15 residues. In germline, CDR1 is KGHDR, CDR2 SFDVKD. The DNA for the CDR3 is TGTGCCACCAGTGATGGAAGTACAGGGAAAGAGACCCAGTACTTC. This encodes CATSDGSTGKETQYF.

This rearrangement joins TRBV10-3 to TRBJ2-2; 9 positions agree with TRBD2. V gave up 9 bases and J gave up 4 bases; unmatched junction bases: 9. The CDR3 contains 15 residues. The germline gives CDR1 ENHRY, CDR2 SYGVKD. CDR3 sequence reads: CAISSGGYGTGELFF. The CDR3 DNA is TGTGCCATTTCAAGCGGGGGGTATGGCACCGGGGAGCTGTTTTTT.

Many counts were recorded for this clonotype. This chain joins TRBV6-5 and TRBJ2-7; a possible D gene is TRBD1 (5 bases). The germline V and J ends were trimmed by 0 bases and 2 bases, with 11 bases remaining between them. The CDR3 is 15 amino acids. CDR1 and CDR2 from the germline V gene are MNHEY and SVGAGI. CDR3 loop: CASSYSDSNTYEQYF. Written as DNA, the CDR3 is TGTGCCAGCAGTTACTCAGACAGTAACACCTACGAGCAGTACTTC.

At least ten counts were recorded for this clonotype. V usage is TRBV27 and J usage is TRBJ2-5; possible D gene TRBD2, 6 bases. Trimming left V 4 bases short and J 3 bases short, with 15 bases between. The CDR3 contains 15 residues. Germline V lookup: CDR1 MNHEY, CDR2 SMNVEV (reference sequence). The CDR3 protein is CASSSRGTGEETQYF. The CDR3 DNA is TGTGCCAGCAGTTCCCGCGGGACGGGAGAAGAGACCCAGTACTTC.

This clonotype has more than one count but fewer than ten. The chain combines TRBV12-3 or TRBV12-4 with TRBJ2-3; a weak D match, TRBD1 (6 bases). V was trimmed by 5 bases and J by 0 bases, leaving 15 bases between them. This CDR3 is 16 amino acids long. The CDR3 DNA reads as TGTGCCAGCAGTACGGACAGTAGAACTAGCACAGATACGCAGTATTTT. It translates to CASSTDSRTSTDTQYF.

Many counts were recorded for this clonotype. The V gene is TRBV28, the J gene TRBJ1-1; 7 nucleotides match TRBD1. CDR1 is MDHEN, CDR2 SYDVKM, per germline. V was clipped by 7 bases and J by 1 base; unmatched bases: 6. This CDR3 is built from 14 residues. CDR3 amino acids: CASIPGQSNTEAFF. DNA for the CDR3: TGTGCCAGCATTCCGGGACAGTCGAACACTGAAGCTTTCTTT.

This clonotype was recorded at least ten times. The chain joins TRBV12-3 or TRBV12-4 to TRBJ2-2; D gene ambiguous. The CDR3 has 13 amino acids. V was pared by 2 bases and J by 7 bases, with 8 bases between. Written as DNA, the CDR3 is TGTGCCAGCAGTTTAAAGCAAGGCGGGGAGCTGTTTTTT. Amino acids: CASSLKQGGELFF.

The sample holds many counts of this clonotype. The V call is TRBV30, the J call TRBJ1-1; perhaps TRBD1 as D (5 bases). The germline V and J ends were trimmed by 2 bases and 0 bases, with 7 bases remaining between them. The CDR3 totals 13 residues. CDR1 and CDR2 from the germline V gene are GTSNPN and SVGIG (reference sequence). The CDR3 reads CAWSPGMNTEAFF. The CDR3 DNA follows: TGTGCCTGGAGTCCAGGGATGAACACTGAAGCTTTCTTT.

This clonotype was counted many times. The J gene is TRBJ1-1, the V gene TRBV4-2, with no clear D. The V gene lost 0 bases and the J gene lost 1 base, with 9 bases spanning the gap. Looked up from germline, CDR1 is LGHNA and CDR2 is YNFKEQ. This CDR3 region has 15 residues. The CDR3 spells CASSQEDQKNTEAFF. CDR3 in DNA: TGTGCCAGCAGCCAAGAGGACCAAAAGAACACTGAAGCTTTCTTT.

This clonotype came up many times. V gene TRBV20-1 combines with J gene TRBJ2-5; no clear D gene. Germline values: CDR1 DFQATT, CDR2 SNEGSKA (reference sequence). The V end lost 0 bases, the J end lost 4 bases, and 3 bases lay between the germline ends. This CDR3 comprises 11 residues. The DNA for the CDR3 is TGCAGTGCTAGAGAAGGAGAGACCCAGTACTTC. This sequence encodes CSAREGETQYF.

In its sample, this clonotype was seen many times. This chain connects TRBV6-5 to TRBJ2-7; TRBD2 might be the D (6 bases). Trimming took 6 bases from V and 5 from J, leaving 14 bases between them. CDR3 length: 13 residues. CDR1 is MNHEY, CDR2 SVGAGI, per germline. CDR3 amino acids: CASRPPGRHEQYF. CDR3 DNA sequence: TGTGCCAGCAGACCTCCAGGGAGGCACGAGCAGTACTTC.

Ten or more counts support this clonotype. J is TRBJ2-2 and V is TRBV7-8, with no clear D. CDR1 SGHVS and CDR2 FQNEAQ come from the germline V gene. This CDR3 has 13 residues. Between the trimmed V and J ends, which lost 2 bases and 5 bases, there was a span of 6 bases. In nucleotides, the CDR3 is TGTGCCAGCAGCTTATTGTCTACCGGGGAGCTGTTTTTT. Its protein product is CASSLLSTGELFF.

This clonotype has a count of ten or more. The chain has TRBV5-1 and TRBJ1-1; D call uncertain. The ends were cut back, 1 base at V and 1 base at J, with 11 bases in the middle. CDR3 length: 15 residues. From germline, CDR1 is SGHRS and CDR2 YFSETQ. In DNA form, the CDR3 reads TGCGCCAGCAGCTTGCGAAGGACCGCGAACACTGAAGCTTTCTTT. Translated, it gives CASSLRRTANTEAFF. The full variable domain, rest sourced from reference TRBV5-1 and TRBJ1-1, is KAGVTQTPRYLIKTRGQQVTLSCSPISGHRSVSWYQQTPGQGLQFLFEYFSETQRNKGNFPGRFSGRQFSNSRSEMNVSTLELGDSALYLCASSLRRTANTEAFFGQGTRLTVV.

This clonotype was seen more than once but under ten times. A much more abundant neighbour one base away suggests this may be a read error. The J gene is TRBJ1-6, the V gene TRBV19; D unclear. This CDR3 region has 16 residues. Trimming pared 3 bases from V and 7 bases from J, leaving 16 bases between. Germline V CDR1 and CDR2: LNHDA, SQIVND (reference sequence). The CDR3 loop is CASSMEVLGGNSPLHF. DNA for the CDR3: TGTGCCAGTAGTATGGAAGTCCTGGGCGGCAATTCACCCCTCCACTTT.

In this sample, this clonotype turned up a few times. V is TRBV6-5 and J is TRBJ2-7; D is undetermined. The V end was cut by 0 bases, the J end by 2 bases, with 11 bases between. CDR1 MNHEY and CDR2 SVGAGI come from the germline V gene. This CDR3 region has 15 residues. The CDR3 region is CASSYSMDRPYEQYF. The CDR3 DNA reads as TGTGCCAGCAGTTACTCGATGGACCGACCCTACGAGCAGTACTTC.

This clonotype has ten or more counts. This sequence joins TRBV30 and TRBJ2-2; D uncertain. CDR3 size: 14 residues. Germline CDR1 reads GTSNPN; CDR2 reads SVGIG (reference sequence). Trimming stripped 5 bases from V and 2 bases from J, with 12 bases between. The CDR3 is CAWAQLANTGELFF. In DNA form, the CDR3 reads TGTGCCTGGGCCCAACTCGCTAACACCGGGGAGCTGTTTTTT.